This T cell receptor (beta chain) came from a study of blood T cells in healthy people across ages. Study findings and constraints: Roughly linear age-related decline in beta diversity appeared, significant by age around 42. Higher diversity, along with more naive CD4+ cells, distinguished long-lived donors from aged donors.

This clonotype was recorded a few times. What it binds is not known. For the second PCR, which ran for about 7 to 11 cycles, a sample-barcoded 5' primer and a J-beta primer mix were used. A tag from a template-switch adaptor with 12 random nucleotides marked each cDNA molecule. TCRdb recomputed calls from the 5' RACE reads with MiXCR, one row per CDR3 protein. The sample yields roughly 680,000 distinct CDR3 sequences, under 65% seen once. A minimum of 6 micrograms of total RNA was extracted per sample. The CDR3 length is 14 residues. V was trimmed by 0 bases and J by 8 bases, leaving 15 bases between them. Germline values: CDR1 DFQATT, CDR2 SNEGSKA (reference sequence).

The chain couples TRBV20-1 to TRBJ2-3; D may be TRBD1 (6 bases). Sequenced input: blood. This receptor was obtained from an elderly woman in good health. For the CDR3, the DNA is TGCAGTGCTAGAGAAAGCTTGGGGGCGGGTACGCAGTATTTT. Its translation: CSARESLGAGTQYF.